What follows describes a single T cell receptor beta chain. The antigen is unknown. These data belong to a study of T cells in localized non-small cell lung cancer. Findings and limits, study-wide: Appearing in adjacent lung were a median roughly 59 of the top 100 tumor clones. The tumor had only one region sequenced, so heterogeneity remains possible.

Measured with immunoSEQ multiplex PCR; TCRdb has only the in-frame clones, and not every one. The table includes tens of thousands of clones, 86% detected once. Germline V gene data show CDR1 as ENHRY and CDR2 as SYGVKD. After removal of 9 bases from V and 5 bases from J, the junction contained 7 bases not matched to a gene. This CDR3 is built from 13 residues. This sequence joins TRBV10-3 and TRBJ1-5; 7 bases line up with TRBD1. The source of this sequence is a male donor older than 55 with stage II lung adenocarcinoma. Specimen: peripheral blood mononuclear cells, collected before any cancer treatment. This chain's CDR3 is CAIQDRYDQPQHF. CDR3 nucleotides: TGTGCCATTCAGGACAGGTACGATCAGCCCCAGCATTTT.